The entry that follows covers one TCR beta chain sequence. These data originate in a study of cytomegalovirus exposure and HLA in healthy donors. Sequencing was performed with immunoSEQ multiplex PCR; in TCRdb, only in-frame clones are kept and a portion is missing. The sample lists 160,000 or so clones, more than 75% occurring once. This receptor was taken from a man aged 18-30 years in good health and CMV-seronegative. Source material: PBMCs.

The CDR3 loop is CASSSTGAGANVLTF. CDR3 coding DNA: TGTGCCAGCAGTTCCACAGGGGCTGGGGCCAACGTCCTGACTTTC. The chain couples TRBV6-4 to TRBJ2-6; 7 positions agree with TRBD1. The CDR3 consists of 15 residues. Trimming took 5 bases from V and 2 from J; bases not matched to a gene: 3. Per the germline V gene, CDR1 is MRHNA and CDR2 is SNTAGT.